Listed here are 2 T cell receptor beta chains from one sample, sequenced in a study of blood T cell repertoires in COVID-19. Generated by immunoSEQ multiplex PCR, the TCRdb table keeps only in-frame clones and is missing some. The sample carries over 200,000 clones, approximately 83% recorded once. Input material: PBMCs or T cells enriched from blood (not recorded which). The receptors were gathered from a woman in her forties or fifties who had recovered from COVID-19.

The chain links TRBV6-4 to TRBJ1-2, with a tentative D call TRBD1 (6 bases). The CDR3 has 19 residues. Germline V lookup: CDR1 MRHNA, CDR2 SNTAGT. V lost 7 bases to trimming and J lost 4 bases, with 31 bases between them. CDR3 coding DNA: TGTGCCAGCATCCCACCCGCCCAGGGACAAGAACAGCTTAGCTATGGCTACACCTTC. Its protein is CASIPPAQGQEQLSYGYTF.

CDR3 amino acids: CASSQAGRTDTQYF. Here the CDR3 DNA reads TGTGCCAGCAGCCAAGCGGGAAGGACAGATACGCAGTATTTT. V gene TRBV4-2 combines with J gene TRBJ2-3, with D possibly matching TRBD2 (5 bases). Germline CDR1 is LGHNA and CDR2 is YNFKEQ. This CDR3 comprises 14 residues. With 1 base removed from V and 3 bases from J, the gap between germline ends came to 8 bases.